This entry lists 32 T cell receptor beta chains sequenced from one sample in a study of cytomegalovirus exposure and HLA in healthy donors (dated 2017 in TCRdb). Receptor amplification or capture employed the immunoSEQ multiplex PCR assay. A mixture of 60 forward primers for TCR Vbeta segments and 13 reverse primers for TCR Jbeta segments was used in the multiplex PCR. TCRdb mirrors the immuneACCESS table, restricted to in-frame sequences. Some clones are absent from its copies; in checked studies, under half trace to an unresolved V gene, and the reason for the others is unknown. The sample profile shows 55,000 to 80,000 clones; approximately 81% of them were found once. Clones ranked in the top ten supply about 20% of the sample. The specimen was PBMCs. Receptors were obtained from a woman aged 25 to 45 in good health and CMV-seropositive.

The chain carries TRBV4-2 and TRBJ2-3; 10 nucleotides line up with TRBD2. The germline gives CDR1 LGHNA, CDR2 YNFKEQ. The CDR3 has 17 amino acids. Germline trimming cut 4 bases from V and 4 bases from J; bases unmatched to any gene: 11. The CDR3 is CASSLFSSGSSSDTQYF. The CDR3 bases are TGTGCCAGCAGCCTCTTCTCTAGCGGGAGCTCCTCAGATACGCAGTATTTT.

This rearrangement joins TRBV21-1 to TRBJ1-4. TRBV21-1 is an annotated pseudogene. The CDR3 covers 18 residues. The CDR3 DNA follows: TGTGCCAGCAGCAGACGGGGAGTTGCCCAGGCCGGTAATGAAAAACTGTTTTTT. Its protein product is CASSRRGVAQAGNEKLFF.

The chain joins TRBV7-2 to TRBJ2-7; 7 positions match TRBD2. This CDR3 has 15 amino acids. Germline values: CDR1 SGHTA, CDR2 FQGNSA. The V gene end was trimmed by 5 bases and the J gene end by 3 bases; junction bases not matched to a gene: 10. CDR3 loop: CASSAPRESRYEQYF. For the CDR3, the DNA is TGTGCCAGCAGCGCCCCGCGGGAGTCCCGCTACGAGCAGTACTTC.

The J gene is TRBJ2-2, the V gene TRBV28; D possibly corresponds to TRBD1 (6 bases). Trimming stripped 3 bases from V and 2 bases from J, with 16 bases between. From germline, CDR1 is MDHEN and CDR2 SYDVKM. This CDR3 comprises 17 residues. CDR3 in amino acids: CASSFRPGTPNTGELFF. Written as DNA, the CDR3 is TGTGCCAGCAGTTTCCGTCCCGGGACACCAAACACCGGGGAGCTGTTTTTT.

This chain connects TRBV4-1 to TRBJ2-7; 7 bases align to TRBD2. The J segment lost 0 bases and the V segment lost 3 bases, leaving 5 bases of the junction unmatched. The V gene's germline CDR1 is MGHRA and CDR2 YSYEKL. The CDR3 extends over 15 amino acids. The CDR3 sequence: CASSQRETDSYEQYF. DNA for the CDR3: TGCGCCAGCAGCCAGCGGGAGACCGACTCCTACGAGCAGTACTTC.

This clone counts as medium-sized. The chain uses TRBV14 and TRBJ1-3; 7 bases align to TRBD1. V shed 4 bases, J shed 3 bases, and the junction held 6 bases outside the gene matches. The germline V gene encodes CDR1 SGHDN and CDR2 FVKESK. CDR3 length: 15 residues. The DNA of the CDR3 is TGTGCCAGCAGCCTAAAGGGGGCAGGTGGAAACACCATATATTTT. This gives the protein CASSLKGAGGNTIYF.

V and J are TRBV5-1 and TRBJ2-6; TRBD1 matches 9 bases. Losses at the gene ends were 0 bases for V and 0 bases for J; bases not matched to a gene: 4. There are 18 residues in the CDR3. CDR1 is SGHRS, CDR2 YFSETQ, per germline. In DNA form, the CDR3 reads TGCGCCAGCAGCTTGGGGGACAGGGCACTCTCTGGGGCCAACGTCCTGACTTTC. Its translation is CASSLGDRALSGANVLTF.

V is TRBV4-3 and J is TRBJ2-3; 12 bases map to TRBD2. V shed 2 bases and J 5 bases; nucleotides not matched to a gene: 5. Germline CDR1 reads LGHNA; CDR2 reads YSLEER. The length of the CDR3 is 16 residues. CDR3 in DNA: TGCGCCAGCAGCCAACTTGGACTAGCGGGAAAAGATACGCAGTATTTT. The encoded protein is CASSQLGLAGKDTQYF.

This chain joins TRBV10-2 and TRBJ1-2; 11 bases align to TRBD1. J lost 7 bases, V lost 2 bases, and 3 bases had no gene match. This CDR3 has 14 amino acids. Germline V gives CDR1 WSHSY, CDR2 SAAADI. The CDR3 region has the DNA TGCGCCAGCAGTGAGCAGGACAGGGGGCCTGGCTACACCTTC. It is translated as CASSEQDRGPGYTF.

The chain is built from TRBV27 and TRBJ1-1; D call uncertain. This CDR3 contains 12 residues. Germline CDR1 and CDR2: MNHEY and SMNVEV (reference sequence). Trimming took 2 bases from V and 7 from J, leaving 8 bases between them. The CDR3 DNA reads TGTGCCAGCAGTTTAAACGGGGTTGAAGCTTTCTTT. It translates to CASSLNGVEAFF.

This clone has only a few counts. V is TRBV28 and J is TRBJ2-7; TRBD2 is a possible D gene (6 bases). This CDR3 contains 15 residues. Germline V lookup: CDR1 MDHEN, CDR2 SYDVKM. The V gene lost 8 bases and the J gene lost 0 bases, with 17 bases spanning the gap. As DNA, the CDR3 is TGTGCCAGCGAGTCGGCGGACGGGAGCTCCTACGAGCAGTACTTC. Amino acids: CASESADGSSYEQYF.

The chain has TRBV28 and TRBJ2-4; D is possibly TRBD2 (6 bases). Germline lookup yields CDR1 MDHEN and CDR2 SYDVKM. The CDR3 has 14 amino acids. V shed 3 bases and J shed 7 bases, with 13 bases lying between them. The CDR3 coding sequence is TGTGCCAGCAGTTTCCGGGCCCGGGGGAACATTCAGTACTTC. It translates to CASSFRARGNIQYF.

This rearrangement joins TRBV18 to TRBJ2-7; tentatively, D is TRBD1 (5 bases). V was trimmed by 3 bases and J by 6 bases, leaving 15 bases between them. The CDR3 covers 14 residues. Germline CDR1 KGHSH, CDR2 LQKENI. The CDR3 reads CASSPSPYRIEQYF. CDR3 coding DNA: TGTGCCAGCTCACCTTCGCCTTACAGGATCGAGCAGTACTTC.

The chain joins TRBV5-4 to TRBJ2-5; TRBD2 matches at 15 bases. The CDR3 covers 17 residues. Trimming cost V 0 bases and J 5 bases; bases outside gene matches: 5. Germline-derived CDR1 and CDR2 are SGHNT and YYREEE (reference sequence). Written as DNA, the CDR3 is TGTGCCAGCAGCTTGGGGACTAGCGGGAGGGCCTGGGAGACCCAGTACTTC. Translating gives CASSLGTSGRAWETQYF.

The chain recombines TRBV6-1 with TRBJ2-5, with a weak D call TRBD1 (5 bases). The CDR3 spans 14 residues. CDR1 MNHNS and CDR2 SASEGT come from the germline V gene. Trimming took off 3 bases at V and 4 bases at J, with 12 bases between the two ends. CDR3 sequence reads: CASSDLGLTETQYF. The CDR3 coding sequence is TGTGCCAGCAGTGATTTGGGGCTGACAGAGACCCAGTACTTC.

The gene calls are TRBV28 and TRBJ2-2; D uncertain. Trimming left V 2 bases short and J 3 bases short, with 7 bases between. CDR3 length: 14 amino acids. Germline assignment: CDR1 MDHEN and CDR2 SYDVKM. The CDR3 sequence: CASSLAGYTGELFF. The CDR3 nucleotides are TGTGCCAGCAGTTTAGCAGGATACACCGGGGAGCTGTTTTTT.

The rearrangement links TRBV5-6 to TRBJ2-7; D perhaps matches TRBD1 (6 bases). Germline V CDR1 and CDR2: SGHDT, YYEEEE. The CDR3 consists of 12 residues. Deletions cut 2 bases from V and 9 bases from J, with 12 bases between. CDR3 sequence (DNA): TGTGCCAGCAGCTTTAGACAGGCGACGCAGTACTTC. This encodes CASSFRQATQYF.

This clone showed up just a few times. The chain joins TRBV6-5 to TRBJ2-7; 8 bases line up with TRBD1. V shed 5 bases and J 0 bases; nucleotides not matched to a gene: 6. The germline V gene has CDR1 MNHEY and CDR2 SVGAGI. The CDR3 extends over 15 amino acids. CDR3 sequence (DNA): TGTGCCAGCAGTAACGGACAGGGTCACTCCTACGAGCAGTACTTC. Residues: CASSNGQGHSYEQYF.

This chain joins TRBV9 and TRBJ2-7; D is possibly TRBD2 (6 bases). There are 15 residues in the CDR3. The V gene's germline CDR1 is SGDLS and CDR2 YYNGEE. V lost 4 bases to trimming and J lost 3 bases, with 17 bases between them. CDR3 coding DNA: TGTGCCAGCAGCCCTCAGGAGGGGACCCTCTACGAGCAGTACTTC. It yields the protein CASSPQEGTLYEQYF.

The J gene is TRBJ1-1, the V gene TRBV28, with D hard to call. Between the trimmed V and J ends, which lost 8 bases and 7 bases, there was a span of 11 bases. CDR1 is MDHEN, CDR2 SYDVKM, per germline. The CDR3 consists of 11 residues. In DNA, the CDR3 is TGTGCCAGCCAAGCGAGGGTTGAAGCTTTCTTT. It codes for CASQARVEAFF.

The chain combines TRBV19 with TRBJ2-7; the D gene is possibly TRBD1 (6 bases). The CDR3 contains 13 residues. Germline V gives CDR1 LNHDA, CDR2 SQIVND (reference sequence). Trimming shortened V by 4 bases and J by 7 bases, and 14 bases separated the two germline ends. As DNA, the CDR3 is TGTGCCAGTAGTAAGACAGGATGGGGGGAGCAGTACTTC. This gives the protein CASSKTGWGEQYF.

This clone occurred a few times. In DNA, the CDR3 is TGTGCCAGCAGTTTATACAGGGGGCGCGGAGAGACCCAGTACTTC. It is translated as CASSLYRGRGETQYF. The genes are TRBV27 and TRBJ2-5, with 9 bases lining up with TRBD1. Germline loops: CDR1 MNHEY, CDR2 SMNVEV (reference sequence). The CDR3 covers 15 residues. After removal of 1 base from V and 4 bases from J, the junction contained 4 bases not matched to a gene.

DNA for the CDR3: TGTGCCAGCAGTTTCGGCGGGGTCGGTGGCTACACCTTC. Protein: CASSFGGVGGYTF. The chain has TRBV28 and TRBJ1-2; D is uncertain. Germline CDR1 MDHEN, CDR2 SYDVKM. This CDR3 is 13 amino acids long. V gave up 3 bases and J gave up 7 bases, with 12 bases separating them.

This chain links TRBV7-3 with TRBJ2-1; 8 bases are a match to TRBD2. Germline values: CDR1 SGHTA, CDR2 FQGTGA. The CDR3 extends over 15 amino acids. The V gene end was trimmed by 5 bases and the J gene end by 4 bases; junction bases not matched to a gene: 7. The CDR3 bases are TGTGCCAGCAGCCCGGGACTAGGGATGTACAATGAGCAGTTCTTC. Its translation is CASSPGLGMYNEQFF. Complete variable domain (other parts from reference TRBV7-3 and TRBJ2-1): GAGVSQTPSNKVTEKGKYVELRCDPISGHTALYWYRQSLGQGPEFLIYFQGTGAADDSGLPNDRFFAVRPEGSVSTLKIQRTERGDSAVYLCASSPGLGMYNEQFFGPGTRLTVL.

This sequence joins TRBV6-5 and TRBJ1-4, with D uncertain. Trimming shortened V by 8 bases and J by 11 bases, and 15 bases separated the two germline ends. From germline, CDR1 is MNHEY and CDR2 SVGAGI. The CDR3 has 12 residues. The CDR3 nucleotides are TGTGCCAGCGGGAGGCCGGGGAGCAAACTGTTTTTT. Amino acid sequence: CASGRPGSKLFF.

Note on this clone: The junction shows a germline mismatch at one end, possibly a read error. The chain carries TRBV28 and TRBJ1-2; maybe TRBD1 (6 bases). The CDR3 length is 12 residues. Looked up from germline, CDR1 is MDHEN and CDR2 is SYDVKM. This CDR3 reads CASSSPFYRVDF. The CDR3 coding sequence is TGTGCCAGCAGTTCCCCGTTCTACAGGGTAGACTTC.

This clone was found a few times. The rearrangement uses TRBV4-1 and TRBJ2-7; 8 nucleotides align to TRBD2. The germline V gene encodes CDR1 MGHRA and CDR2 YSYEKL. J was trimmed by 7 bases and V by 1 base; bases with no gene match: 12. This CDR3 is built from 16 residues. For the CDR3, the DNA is TGCGCCAGCAGCCAAGGACGGACTAGCAAGCGGCGAGAGCAGTACTTC. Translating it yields CASSQGRTSKRREQYF.

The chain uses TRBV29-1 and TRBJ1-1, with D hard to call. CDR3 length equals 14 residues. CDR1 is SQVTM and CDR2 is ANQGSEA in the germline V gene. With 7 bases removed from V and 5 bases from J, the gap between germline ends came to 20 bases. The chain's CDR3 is CSARTSGGWTEAFF. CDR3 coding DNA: TGCAGCGCTCGGACCTCAGGAGGTTGGACTGAAGCTTTCTTT.

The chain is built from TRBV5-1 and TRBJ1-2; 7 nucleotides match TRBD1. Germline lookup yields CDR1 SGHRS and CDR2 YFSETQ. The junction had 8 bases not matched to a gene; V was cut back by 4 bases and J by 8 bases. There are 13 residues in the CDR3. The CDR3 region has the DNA TGCGCCAGCAGCGGGGCTGAGGGGGCCGGCTACACCTTC. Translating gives CASSGAEGAGYTF.

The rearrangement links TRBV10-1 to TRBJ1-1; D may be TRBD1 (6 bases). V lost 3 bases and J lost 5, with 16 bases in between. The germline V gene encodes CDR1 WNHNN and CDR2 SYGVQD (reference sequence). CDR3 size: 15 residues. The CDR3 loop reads CASSDSPTGRTEAFF. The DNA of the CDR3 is TGCGCCAGCAGTGACTCTCCGACAGGACGGACTGAAGCTTTCTTT.

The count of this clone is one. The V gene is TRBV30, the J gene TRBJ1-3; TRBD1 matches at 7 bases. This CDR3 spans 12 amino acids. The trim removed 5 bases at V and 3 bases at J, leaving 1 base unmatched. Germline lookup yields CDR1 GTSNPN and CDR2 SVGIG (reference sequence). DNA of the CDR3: TGTGCCTGGGGACAGGTTGGAAACACCATATATTTT. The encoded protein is CAWGQVGNTIYF.

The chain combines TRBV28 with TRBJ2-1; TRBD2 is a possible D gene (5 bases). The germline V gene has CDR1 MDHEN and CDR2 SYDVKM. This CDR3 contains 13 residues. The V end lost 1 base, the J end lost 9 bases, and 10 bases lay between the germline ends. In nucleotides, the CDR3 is TGTGCCAGCAGTTTATCCGGGGTAGGTGAGCAGTTCTTC. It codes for CASSLSGVGEQFF.